These T cell receptor beta chains were read from a single sample in a study of early T cells in non-severe SARS-CoV-2 infection. TCRdb recomputed calls from the 5' RACE reads with MiXCR, one row per CDR3 protein. The data show over 50,000 distinct CDR3 sequences, about 8% seen once. Here the sequenced sample was whole blood, taken at baseline. These receptor sequences come from an adult who was a healthcare worker with PCR-confirmed SARS-CoV-2 infection or an uninfected control (not recorded which). Both conserved end residues are part of each CDR3. The D gene is left open where the match is weak. Some rows have no size entry. The others give once, few or many, or a class for an expanded clone.

v_gene,abundance,j_gene,d_gene,CDR3aa,CDR3nt
TRBV18,many,TRBJ2-3,TRBD2,CASSPPSAGGQYF,TGTGCCAGCTCACCACCTTCGGCGGGAGGGCAGTATTTT
TRBV11-2,many,TRBJ1-1,NA,CASSLLRGANTEAFF,TGTGCCAGCAGTTTACTAAGGGGGGCGAACACTGAAGCTTTCTTT
TRBV30,many,TRBJ1-1,NA,CAWNSEGFGTEAFF,TGTGCCTGGAATTCGGAGGGATTTGGTACTGAAGCTTTCTTT
TRBV20-1,many,TRBJ2-7,TRBD2,CSARGAPSGSAHEQYF,TGCAGTGCTAGGGGGGCTCCTAGCGGGAGCGCCCACGAGCAGTACTTC
TRBV28,few,TRBJ1-2,TRBD1,CASSRQGHYGYTF,TGTGCCAGCAGCAGACAGGGGCACTATGGCTACACCTTC
TRBV28,many,TRBJ2-5,NA,CASYTNPIETQYF,TGTGCCAGCTACACCAACCCCATAGAGACCCAGTACTTC
TRBV29-1,many,TRBJ2-3,NA,CSVDRLDTQYF,TGCAGCGTTGACCGCTTAGATACGCAGTATTTT
TRBV2,many,TRBJ2-2,NA,CASSNGRGGTGELFF,TGTGCCAGCAGCAACGGGAGAGGGGGCACCGGGGAGCTGTTTTTT
TRBV12-3/TRBV12-4,many,TRBJ2-7,NA,CASRDRDPGEQYF,TGTGCCAGCAGGGACCGGGACCCCGGGGAGCAGTACTTC
TRBV5-4,NA,TRBJ2-3,TRBD2,CASSPASGTSGSSDTQYF,TGTGCCAGCAGCCCAGCCTCCGGGACTAGCGGGAGTTCAGATACGCAGTATTTT
TRBV19,NA,TRBJ2-3,NA,CASSIDSAGTDTQYF,TGTGCCAGTAGTATAGATTCGGCGGGAACAGATACGCAGTATTTT
TRBV10-2,many,TRBJ2-7,NA,CASSEGGYEQYF,TGCGCCAGCAGTGAGGGGGGGTACGAGCAGTACTTC
TRBV9,many,TRBJ2-2,TRBD2,CASSRGLAGNTGELFF,TGTGCCAGCAGCCGGGGACTAGCGGGCAACACCGGGGAGCTGTTTTTT
TRBV29-1,many,TRBJ2-1,TRBD2,CSVDRTPTSGNHNEQFF,TGCAGCGTTGATCGGACACCAACTAGCGGGAACCACAATGAGCAGTTCTTC
TRBV7-9,NA,TRBJ1-6,NA,CASSLGPNSPLHF,TGTGCCAGCAGCTTAGGTCCCAATTCACCCCTCCACTTT
TRBV20-1,NA,TRBJ2-1,NA,CSARDGAGPDNEQFF,TGCAGTGCTAGAGATGGGGCGGGACCCGACAATGAGCAGTTCTTC
TRBV6-5,few,TRBJ2-1,NA,CASSYGRDPARYEQFF,TGTGCCAGCAGTTACGGGCGGGACCCGGCGAGGTATGAGCAGTTCTTC
TRBV7-2,NA,TRBJ1-5,TRBD1,CASSPGTDDQPQHF,TGTGCCAGCAGCCCCGGGACAGATGATCAGCCCCAGCATTTT
TRBV7-8,NA,TRBJ2-7,TRBD2,CASSLINREASYEQYF,TGTGCCAGCAGCTTAATCAACCGGGAGGCCTCCTACGAGCAGTACTTC
TRBV6-6,many,TRBJ2-7,NA,CASSVRDSYEQYF,TGTGCCAGCAGTGTCCGGGACTCCTACGAGCAGTACTTC
TRBV12-3/TRBV12-4,NA,TRBJ2-2,TRBD1,CASKPGTGYTGELFF,TGTGCCAGCAAACCCGGGACAGGGTACACCGGGGAGCTGTTTTTT
TRBV20-1,many,TRBJ1-5,NA,CSASSLPEYQPQHF,TGCAGTGCTAGCTCGTTGCCAGAATATCAGCCCCAGCATTTT
TRBV25-1,NA,TRBJ2-7,NA,CASADSYEQYF,TGTGCCAGCGCGGACAGCTACGAGCAGTACTTC
TRBV4-1,many,TRBJ1-2,NA,CASSPLVNYGYTF,TGCGCCAGCAGCCCCCTGGTAAACTATGGCTACACCTTC
TRBV25-1,many,TRBJ2-2,TRBD1,CASTTGTDTGELFF,TGTGCCAGCACAACCGGGACAGACACCGGGGAGCTGTTTTTT
TRBV25-1,many,TRBJ1-1,NA,CASRDSGDTEAFF,TGTGCCAGCAGGGATAGTGGGGACACTGAAGCTTTCTTT
TRBV7-3,NA,TRBJ2-1,NA,CASSLTGTSGNEQFF,TGTGCCAGCAGCCTTACCGGGACCTCCGGGAATGAGCAGTTCTTC
TRBV11-2,few,TRBJ2-5,NA,CASSPNPLTGQETQYF,TGTGCCAGCAGCCCCAACCCACTAACAGGACAAGAGACCCAGTACTTC
TRBV6-4,many,TRBJ2-1,TRBD2,CASSAGTSDEQFF,TGTGCCAGCAGTGCCGGGACTAGCGATGAGCAGTTCTTC
TRBV7-8,many,TRBJ2-7,NA,CASSLAYRRQGRYEQYF,TGTGCCAGCAGCTTAGCGTATCGTAGGCAGGGGCGGTACGAGCAGTACTTC
TRBV29-1,few,TRBJ2-4,NA,CSGFLTGGNIQYF,TGCAGCGGGTTTTTGACAGGCGGAAACATTCAGTACTTC
TRBV15,few,TRBJ1-6,NA,CATSRSPGNSPLHF,TGTGCCACCAGCAGATCCCCAGGCAATTCACCCCTCCACTTT
TRBV12-3/TRBV12-4,few,TRBJ1-6,TRBD1,CASSPQGFDSPLHF,TGTGCCAGCAGTCCACAGGGGTTTGATTCACCCCTCCACTTT
TRBV12-3/TRBV12-4,many,TRBJ1-1,TRBD1,CASWGQYKGRNTEAFF,TGTGCCAGCTGGGGACAGTACAAGGGTAGGAACACTGAAGCTTTCTTT
TRBV7-8,NA,TRBJ2-7,NA,CASSPAGRYEQYF,TGTGCCAGCTCCCCGGCGGGTCGGTACGAGCAGTACTTC
TRBV5-1,few,TRBJ2-7,TRBD1,CASSWGQSYEQYF,TGCGCCAGCAGCTGGGGACAGTCCTACGAGCAGTACTTC
TRBV5-1,many,TRBJ2-5,TRBD2,CASSPGLAGGSETQYF,TGCGCCAGCAGCCCTGGACTAGCGGGAGGCTCGGAGACCCAGTACTTC
TRBV5-1,few,TRBJ2-5,NA,CASSPGHFGETQYF,TGCGCCAGCAGCCCGGGACACTTTGGGGAGACCCAGTACTTC
TRBV28,NA,TRBJ1-2,TRBD1,CASSYGTGAVNYGYTF,TGTGCCAGCAGCTACGGGACAGGGGCTGTGAACTATGGCTACACCTTC
TRBV29-1,many,TRBJ1-1,NA,CSVRGGRQNTEAFF,TGCAGCGTTCGGGGGGGCAGGCAGAACACTGAAGCTTTCTTT
TRBV28,NA,TRBJ2-7,TRBD2,CASSLWGLAGGTYEQYF,TGTGCCAGCAGTTTATGGGGACTAGCGGGAGGAACCTACGAGCAGTACTTC
TRBV7-8,few,TRBJ2-7,NA,CASSLVPQGHEQYF,TGTGCCAGCAGCTTAGTGCCACAGGGCCACGAGCAGTACTTC
TRBV9,NA,TRBJ2-3,NA,CASSVGRGANTDTQYF,TGTGCCAGCAGCGTAGGGAGGGGCGCTAACACAGATACGCAGTATTTT
TRBV19,few,TRBJ2-7,TRBD2,CASSIRRETDYEQYF,TGTGCCAGTAGTATACGGCGGGAGACAGACTACGAGCAGTACTTC
TRBV27,many,TRBJ2-3,TRBD2,CASSGTSGATQYF,TGTGCCAGCTCTGGGACTAGCGGAGCGACGCAGTATTTT
TRBV4-1,few,TRBJ1-1,TRBD1,CASSPGQGANTEAFF,TGCGCCAGCAGCCCTGGACAGGGGGCGAACACTGAAGCTTTCTTT
TRBV7-2,few,TRBJ2-5,NA,CASSLGQVQETQYF,TGTGCCAGCAGCTTAGGCCAAGTCCAAGAGACCCAGTACTTC
TRBV7-8,few,TRBJ1-1,NA,CASSTGYLMGEAFF,TGTGCCAGCAGTACCGGGTACCTTATGGGTGAAGCTTTCTTT
TRBV5-1,few,TRBJ2-7,NA,CASSLGDYSYEQYF,TGCGCCAGCAGCTTGGGAGACTACTCCTACGAGCAGTACTTC